The entry below gives a single T cell receptor (beta chain) sequence along with its context. The target antigen is unknown. The junction departs from germline at one end; a sequencing error may be responsible. The data were taken from a study of tumor and adjacent non-tumor tissue in lung cancer. Study information: The patients, roughly 10 men and several women, were about 31 to 80 with stage I to III disease. About 4.17 million productive TCRbeta reads were obtained per sample on average.

This CDR3 is built from 15 residues. The germline CDR1 and CDR2 sequences are SGHKS and YYEKEE (reference sequence). RNA was extracted from bulk tissue without any cell sorting. Distant lung tissue was collected more than 3 cm away from the tumor edge. The library came from three nested PCR rounds adapted from ARM-PCR protocols. TCRdb analysed the multiplex PCR reads with MiXCR anew, one entry per CDR3 protein. The repertoire includes 35,000 to 50,000 distinct CDR3 sequences, approximately 57% of them detected once, and over 40% sits in the top ten. Study conclusions and caveats: Compared with tumor, normal lung showed significantly lower TCR diversity. Normal lung showed higher cumulative top 100 clone frequency than tumor.

Source material: distant non-tumor lung tissue. The receptor was isolated from a man aged 45 to 65 with non-small cell lung cancer. The chain is built from TRBV5-5 and TRBJ2-2; D is unclear. This CDR3 is CASISQIANIGELFF. CDR3 nucleotide sequence: TGTGCCAGTATTTCCCAAATCGCGAACATCGGGGAGCTGTTTTTT.